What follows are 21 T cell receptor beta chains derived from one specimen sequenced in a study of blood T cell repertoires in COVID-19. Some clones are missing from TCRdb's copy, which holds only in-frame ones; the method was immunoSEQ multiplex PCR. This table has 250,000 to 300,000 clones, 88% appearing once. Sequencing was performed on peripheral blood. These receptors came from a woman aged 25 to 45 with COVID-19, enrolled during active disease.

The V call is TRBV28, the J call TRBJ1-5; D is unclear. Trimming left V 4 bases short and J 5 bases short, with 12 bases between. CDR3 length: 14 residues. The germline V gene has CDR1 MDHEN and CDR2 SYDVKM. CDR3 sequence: CASSWALRDQPQHF. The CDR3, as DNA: TGTGCCAGCAGTTGGGCCCTGCGCGATCAGCCCCAGCATTTT. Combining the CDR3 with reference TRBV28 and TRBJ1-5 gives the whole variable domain DVKVTQSSRYLVKRTGEKVFLECVQDMDHENMFWYRQDPGLGLRLIYFSYDVKMKEKGDIPEGYSVSREKKERFSLILESASTNQTSMYLCASSWALRDQPQHFGDGTRLSIL.

The CDR3 DNA is TGTGCCAGCGAGGGACAGCAGAACACTGAAGCTTTCTTT. Translated: CASEGQQNTEAFF. The J gene is TRBJ1-1, the V gene TRBV6-5; 7 nucleotides line up with TRBD1. The germline V gene encodes CDR1 MNHEY and CDR2 SVGAGI. The CDR3 runs to 13 residues. The V and J ends lost 8 bases and 1 base, in that order; junction bases with no gene match: 4.

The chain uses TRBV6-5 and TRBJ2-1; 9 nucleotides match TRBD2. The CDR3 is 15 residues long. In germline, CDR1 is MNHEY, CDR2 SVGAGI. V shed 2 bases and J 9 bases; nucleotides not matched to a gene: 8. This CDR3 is CASSYATGTSSEQFF. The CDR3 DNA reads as TGTGCCAGCAGTTACGCCACCGGGACTAGCAGTGAGCAGTTCTTC.

For the CDR3, the DNA is TGTGCCAGCAGCGCCCGCGAGACAGGGTGGAGAGCTTTCTTT. Translated, it gives CASSARETGWRAFF. The chain links TRBV2 to TRBJ1-1; the match to TRBD1 covers 7 bases. The CDR3 has 14 residues. After removal of 6 bases from V and 10 bases from J, the junction contained 14 bases not matched to a gene. Germline V gene data show CDR1 as SNHLY and CDR2 as FYNNEI.

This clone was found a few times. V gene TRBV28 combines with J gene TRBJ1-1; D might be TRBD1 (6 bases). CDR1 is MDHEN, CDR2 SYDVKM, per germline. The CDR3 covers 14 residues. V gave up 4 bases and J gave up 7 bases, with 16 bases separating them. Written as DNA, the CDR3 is TGTGCCAGCAGTTCACCCGGGGGGGGCTATGAAGCTTTCTTT. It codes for CASSSPGGGYEAFF.

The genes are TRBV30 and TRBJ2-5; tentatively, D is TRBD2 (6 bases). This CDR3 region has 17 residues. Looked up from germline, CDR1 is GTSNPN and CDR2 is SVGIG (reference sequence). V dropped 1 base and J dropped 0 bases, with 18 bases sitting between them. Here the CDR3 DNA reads TGTGCCTGGAGTGGGATTTTGGCGGGATCATACCAAGAGACCCAGTACTTC. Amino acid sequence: CAWSGILAGSYQETQYF.

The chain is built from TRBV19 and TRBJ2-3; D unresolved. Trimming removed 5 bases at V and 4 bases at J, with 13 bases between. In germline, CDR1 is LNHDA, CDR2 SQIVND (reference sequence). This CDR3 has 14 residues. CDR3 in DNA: TGTGCCAGTAGTCCTCGCCCCCACTCAGATACGCAGTATTTT. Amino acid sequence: CASSPRPHSDTQYF.

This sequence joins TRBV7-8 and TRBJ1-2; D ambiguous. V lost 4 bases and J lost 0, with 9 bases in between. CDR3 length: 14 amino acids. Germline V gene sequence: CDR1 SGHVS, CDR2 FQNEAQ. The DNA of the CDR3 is TGTGCCAGCAGCTACCGAGGAGCTAACTATGGCTACACCTTC. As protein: CASSYRGANYGYTF. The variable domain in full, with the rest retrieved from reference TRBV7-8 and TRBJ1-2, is GAGVSQSPRYKVAKRGQDVALRCDPISGHVSLFWYQQALGQGPEFLTYFQNEAQLDKSGLPSDRFFAERPEGSVSTLKIQRTQQEDSAVYLCASSYRGANYGYTFGSGTRLTVV.

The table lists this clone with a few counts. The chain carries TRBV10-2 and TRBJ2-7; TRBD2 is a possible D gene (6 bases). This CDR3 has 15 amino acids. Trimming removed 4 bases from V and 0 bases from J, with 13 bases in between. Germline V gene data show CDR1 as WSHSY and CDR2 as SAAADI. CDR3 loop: CASSVRLGISYEQYF. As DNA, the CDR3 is TGCGCCAGCAGTGTTCGACTAGGTATCTCCTACGAGCAGTACTTC.

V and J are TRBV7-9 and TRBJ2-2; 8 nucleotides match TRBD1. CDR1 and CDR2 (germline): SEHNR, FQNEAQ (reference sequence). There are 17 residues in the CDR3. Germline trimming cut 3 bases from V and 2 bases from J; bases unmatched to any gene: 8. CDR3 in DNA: TGTGCCAGCAGCTTCTCCGGCAGGGGGCGTAACACCGGGGAGCTGTTTTTT. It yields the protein CASSFSGRGRNTGELFF.

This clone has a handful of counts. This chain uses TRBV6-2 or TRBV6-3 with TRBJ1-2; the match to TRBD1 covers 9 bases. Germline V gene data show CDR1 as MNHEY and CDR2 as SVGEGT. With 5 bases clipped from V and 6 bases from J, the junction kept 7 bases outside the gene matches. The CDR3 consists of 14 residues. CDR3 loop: CASSRSGTGNGYTF. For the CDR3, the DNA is TGTGCCAGCAGTAGATCCGGGACAGGGAATGGCTACACCTTC.

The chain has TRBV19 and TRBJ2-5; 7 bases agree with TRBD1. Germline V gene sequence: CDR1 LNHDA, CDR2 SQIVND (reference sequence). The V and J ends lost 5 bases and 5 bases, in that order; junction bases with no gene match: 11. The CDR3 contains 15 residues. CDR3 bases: TGTGCCAGTAGTTTTTCCGGGACGGGACAGGAGACCCAGTACTTC. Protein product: CASSFSGTGQETQYF.

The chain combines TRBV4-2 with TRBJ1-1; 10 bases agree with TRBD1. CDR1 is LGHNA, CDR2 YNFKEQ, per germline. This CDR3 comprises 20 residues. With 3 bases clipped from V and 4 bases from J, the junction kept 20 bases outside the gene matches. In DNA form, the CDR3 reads TGTGCCAGCAGCCATCCGAAGGCCCGGACAGGGGGAGGAGGAGGCACTGAAGCTTTCTTT. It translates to CASSHPKARTGGGGGTEAFF.

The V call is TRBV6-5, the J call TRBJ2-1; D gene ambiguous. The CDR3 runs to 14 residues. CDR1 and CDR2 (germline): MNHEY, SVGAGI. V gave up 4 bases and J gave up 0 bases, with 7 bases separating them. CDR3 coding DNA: TGTGCCAGCAGTTTGTCTAGCTCCTACAATGAGCAGTTCTTC. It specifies CASSLSSSYNEQFF.

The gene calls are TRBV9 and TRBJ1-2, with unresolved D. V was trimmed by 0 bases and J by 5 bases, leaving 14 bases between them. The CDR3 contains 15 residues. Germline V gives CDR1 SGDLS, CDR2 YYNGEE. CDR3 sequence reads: CASSVEDGRLYGYTF. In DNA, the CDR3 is TGTGCCAGCAGCGTAGAGGACGGGAGGCTATATGGCTACACCTTC.

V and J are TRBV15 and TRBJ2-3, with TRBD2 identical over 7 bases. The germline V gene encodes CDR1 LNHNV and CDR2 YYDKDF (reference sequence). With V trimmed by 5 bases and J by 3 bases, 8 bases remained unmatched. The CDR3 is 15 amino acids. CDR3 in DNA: TGTGCCACCAGCGGCCGGACCGGGGGGACAGATACGCAGTATTTT. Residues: CATSGRTGGTDTQYF.

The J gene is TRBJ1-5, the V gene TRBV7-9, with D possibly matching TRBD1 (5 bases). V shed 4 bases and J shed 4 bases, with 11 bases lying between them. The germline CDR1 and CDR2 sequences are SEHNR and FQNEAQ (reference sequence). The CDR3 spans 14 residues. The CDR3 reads CASSSGGLNQPQHF. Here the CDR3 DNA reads TGTGCCAGCAGCTCCGGGGGGTTAAATCAGCCCCAGCATTTT.

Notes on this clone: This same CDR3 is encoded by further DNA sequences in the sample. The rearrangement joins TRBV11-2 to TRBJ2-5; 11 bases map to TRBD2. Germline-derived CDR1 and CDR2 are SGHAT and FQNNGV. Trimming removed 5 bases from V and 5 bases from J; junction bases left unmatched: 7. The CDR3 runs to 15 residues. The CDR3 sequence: CASSPPTSGMETQYF. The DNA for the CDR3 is TGTGCCAGCAGCCCTCCGACTAGCGGGATGGAGACCCAGTACTTC. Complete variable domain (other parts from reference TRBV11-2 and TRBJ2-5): EAGVAQSPRYKIIEKRQSVAFWCNPISGHATLYWYQQILGQGPKLLIQFQNNGVVDDSQLPKDRFSAERLKGVDSTLKIQPAKLEDSAVYLCASSPPTSGMETQYFGPGTRLLVL.

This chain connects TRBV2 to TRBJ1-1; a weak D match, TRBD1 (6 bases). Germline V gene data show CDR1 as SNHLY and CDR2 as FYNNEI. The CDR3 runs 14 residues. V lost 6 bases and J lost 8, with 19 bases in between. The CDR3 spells CASSYRAGSVEAFF. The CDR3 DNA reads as TGTGCCAGCAGCTACAGGGCCGGGTCTGTGGAAGCTTTCTTT.

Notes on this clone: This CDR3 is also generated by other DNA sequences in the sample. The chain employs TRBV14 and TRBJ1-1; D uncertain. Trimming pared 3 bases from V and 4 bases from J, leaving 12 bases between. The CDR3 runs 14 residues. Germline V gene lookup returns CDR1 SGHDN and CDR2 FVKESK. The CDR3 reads CASSQDGSGTEAFF. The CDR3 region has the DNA TGTGCCAGCAGCCAGGATGGCAGCGGCACTGAAGCTTTCTTT.

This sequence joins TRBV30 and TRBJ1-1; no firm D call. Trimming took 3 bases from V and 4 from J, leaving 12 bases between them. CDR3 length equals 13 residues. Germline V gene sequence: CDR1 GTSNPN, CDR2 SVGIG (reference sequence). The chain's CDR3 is CAWRPSLSTEAFF. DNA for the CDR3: TGTGCCTGGAGACCAAGTCTTAGCACTGAAGCTTTCTTT.